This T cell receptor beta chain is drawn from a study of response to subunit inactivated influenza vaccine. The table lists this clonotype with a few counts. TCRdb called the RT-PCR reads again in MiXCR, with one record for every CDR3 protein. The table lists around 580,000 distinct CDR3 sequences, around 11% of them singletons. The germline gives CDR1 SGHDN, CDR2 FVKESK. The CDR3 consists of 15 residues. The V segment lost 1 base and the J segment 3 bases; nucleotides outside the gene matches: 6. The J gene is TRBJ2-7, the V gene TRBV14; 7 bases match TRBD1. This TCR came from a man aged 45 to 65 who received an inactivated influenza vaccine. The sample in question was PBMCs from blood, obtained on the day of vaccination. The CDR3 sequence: CASSQGAGDSYEQYF. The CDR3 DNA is TGTGCCAGCAGCCAAGGTGCCGGGGACAGCTACGAGCAGTACTTC. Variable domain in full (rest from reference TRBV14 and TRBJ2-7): EAGVTQFPSHSVIEKGQTVTLRCDPISGHDNLYWYRRVMGKEIKFLLHFVKESKQDESGMPNNRFLAERTGGTYSTLKVQPAELEDSGVYFCASSQGAGDSYEQYFGPGTRLTVT.